This is a list of T cell receptor beta chains from one sample in a study of OX40 agonist ivuxolimab in advanced cancers. Libraries were prepared by immunoSEQ multiplex PCR; TCRdb keeps only in-frame clonotypes and omits some of them. The sample lists 80,000 to 100,000 clones, about 90% occurring once. Here the sequenced sample was CD4+ or CD8+ T cells sorted from blood, taken in a trial of the OX40 agonist ivuxolimab. Receptors were obtained from an adult with an advanced solid tumor such as melanoma, head and neck, liver or kidney cancer. CDR3s include the opening cysteine and the closing phenylalanine or tryptophan. The order of the fields is J gene, D gene, clone size, V gene, CDR3 protein, CDR3 DNA. D genes are given only for firm matches. Not all rows give a size; the values are once, few, many and, for expanded clones, a class.

>TRBJ1-2|TRBD1|NA|TRBV2
CASSRDRGSPYGYTF
TGTGCCAGCAGTCGGGACAGGGGGTCGCCCTATGGCTACACCTTC
>TRBJ1-3|NA|once|TRBV19
CASSKGTQSHTIYF
TGTGCCAGTAGTAAGGGGACACAGAGCCACACCATATATTTT
>TRBJ1-2|TRBD1|NA|TRBV6-5
CASTAGQSYGYTF
TGTGCCAGCACCGCGGGACAGAGCTATGGCTACACCTTC
>TRBJ2-7|NA|NA|TRBV6-6
CASSWTASSYEQYF
TGTGCCAGCAGCTGGACAGCGAGCTCCTACGAGCAGTACTTC
>TRBJ2-5|NA|NA|TRBV11-1
CASSFSPQETQYF
TGTGCCAGCAGCTTCTCCCCGCAAGAGACCCAGTACTTC
>TRBJ1-1|TRBD1|NA|TRBV6-6
CASRDRRDTEAFF
TGTGCCAGCAGGGACAGGAGGGACACTGAAGCTTTCTTT
>TRBJ1-4|NA|NA|TRBV18
CASSPRGSGREKLFF
TGTGCCAGCTCGCCCCGTGGCAGCGGGAGGGAAAAACTGTTTTTT
>TRBJ1-1|NA|NA|TRBV7-8
CASSHDRSSVNTEAFF
TGTGCCAGCAGCCACGACAGGAGTTCGGTGAACACTGAAGCTTTCTTT
>TRBJ2-3|TRBD2|few|TRBV4-2
CASSQDGTPGLAGSRDTQYF
TGTGCCAGCAGCCAAGACGGGACTCCGGGACTAGCAGGGAGCCGGGATACGCAGTATTTT
>TRBJ1-2|TRBD1|few|TRBV6-1
CASSLDRAQNYGYTF
TGTGCCAGCAGTCTGGACAGGGCCCAAAACTATGGCTACACCTTC
>TRBJ1-1|NA|NA|TRBV11-3
CASRARGGSNTEAFF
TGTGCCAGCAGAGCCCGGGGGGGCTCGAACACTGAAGCTTTCTTT
>TRBJ2-3|TRBD2|NA|TRBV29-1
CSVGGGILSTDTQYF
TGCAGCGTTGGGGGGGGGATCCTAAGCACAGATACGCAGTATTTT
>TRBJ2-1|TRBD2|NA|TRBV7-9
CASSLRRGDNEQFF
TGTGCCAGCAGCTTAAGGCGGGGGGACAATGAGCAGTTCTTC
>TRBJ2-1|NA|NA|TRBV5-1
CASTDRNEQFF
TGCGCCAGCACAGATCGGAATGAGCAGTTCTTC
>TRBJ2-5|TRBD1|NA|TRBV5-1
CASSSDRAVETQYF
TGCGCCAGCAGTTCCGACAGGGCGGTCGAGACCCAGTACTTC
>TRBJ2-2|NA|NA|TRBV7-3
CASSPNQGRELFF
TGTGCCAGCAGCCCAAATCAGGGACGGGAGCTGTTTTTT
>TRBJ1-5|NA|NA|TRBV30
CAWSVDKKQPQHF
TGTGCCTGGAGTGTAGACAAGAAGCAGCCCCAGCATTTT
>TRBJ1-2|NA|NA|TRBV7-2
CASSLGGPSDYGYTF
TGTGCCAGCAGCTTAGGGGGGCCATCGGACTATGGCTACACCTTC
>TRBJ1-5|NA|NA|TRBV18
CASSEEREPQHF
TGTGCCAGCTCAGAAGAACGGGAGCCCCAGCATTTT
>TRBJ1-1|NA|NA|TRBV18
CASSPRGPSSMNTEAFF
TGCGCCAGCTCACCACGGGGCCCAAGTTCTATGAACACTGAAGCTTTCTTT
>TRBJ1-2|TRBD1|NA|TRBV6-6
CASIAQGGVMGYTF
TGTGCCAGCATCGCACAGGGGGGGGTCATGGGCTACACCTTC
>TRBJ2-7|NA|NA|TRBV5-5
CASSTFEGYISYEQYF
TGTGCCAGCAGCACTTTTGAGGGTTATATTTCCTACGAGCAGTACTTC
>TRBJ2-1|NA|once|TRBV9
CASSVGGNSYNEQFF
TGTGCCAGCAGCGTAGGTGGGAACTCCTACAATGAGCAGTTCTTC
>TRBJ1-2|NA|NA|TRBV18
CASSPWDINYGYTF
TGTGCCAGCTCACCATGGGACATTAACTATGGCTACACCTTC
>TRBJ2-1|NA|NA|TRBV11-2
CASSLSSNEQFF
TGTGCCAGCAGCTTATCTAGCAATGAGCAGTTCTTC
>TRBJ2-6|TRBD1|NA|TRBV7-9
CASSLALTGRSGANVLTF
TGTGCCAGCAGCTTAGCGCTGACAGGGCGAAGTGGGGCCAACGTCCTGACTTTC
>TRBJ2-7|NA|NA|TRBV4-2
CASSQEVGSSYEQYF
TGTGCCAGCAGCCAAGAAGTAGGGAGCTCCTACGAGCAGTACTTC
>TRBJ2-7|TRBD1|NA|TRBV13
CASRRRDRDEQYF
TGTGCCAGCAGACGCCGGGACAGGGACGAGCAGTACTTC
>TRBJ1-4|NA|NA|TRBV7-9
CASSLAQGQIAEKLFF
TGTGCCAGCAGCTTAGCCCAAGGCCAGATCGCCGAAAAACTGTTTTTT
>TRBJ2-1|TRBD2|NA|TRBV19
CASSTSGSQLNEQFF
TGTGCCAGTAGTACTAGCGGGAGCCAGCTGAATGAGCAGTTCTTC
>TRBJ1-5|NA|once|TRBV19
CASSIDPLRPQHF
TGTGCCAGTAGTATAGACCCCCTTAGGCCCCAGCATTTT
>TRBJ1-1|NA|NA|TRBV6-1
CASMVPTWGTEAFF
TGTGCCAGTATGGTTCCCACATGGGGCACTGAAGCTTTCTTT
>TRBJ2-6|NA|NA|TRBV7-2
CASSFGTGANVLTF
TGTGCCAGCAGCTTTGGGACTGGGGCCAACGTCCTGACTTTC
>TRBJ2-5|TRBD2|NA|TRBV20-1
CSASGGETQYF
TGCAGTGCCAGCGGGGGGGAGACCCAGTACTTC
>TRBJ2-7|NA|NA|TRBV15
CATSRDLPYEQYF
TGTGCCACCAGCAGAGATCTCCCCTACGAGCAGTACTTC
>TRBJ1-1|NA|NA|TRBV6-5
CASSYLAGLEAFF
TGTGCCAGCAGTTACTTAGCGGGCCTTGAGGCTTTCTTT
>TRBJ2-1|TRBD2|NA|TRBV5-4
CASSLDPAGGYNEQFF
TGTGCCAGCAGCTTGGATCCAGCGGGAGGATACAATGAGCAGTTCTTC
>TRBJ2-1|TRBD2|NA|TRBV4-1
CASSQLGTSGINEQFF
TGCGCCAGCAGCCAACTCGGGACTAGCGGGATCAATGAGCAGTTCTTC
>TRBJ2-7|TRBD2|NA|TRBV10-3
CAIMAGVAGVYEQYF
TGTGCCATCATGGCGGGGGTAGCGGGAGTCTACGAGCAGTACTTC
>TRBJ1-5|NA|NA|TRBV19
CASSIQGSNQPQHF
TGTGCCAGTAGTATACAGGGAAGCAATCAGCCCCAGCATTTT
>TRBJ2-3|TRBD2|NA|TRBV5-6
CASSLTSGSDTQYF
TGTGCCAGCAGTCTGACTAGCGGGAGCGATACGCAGTATTTT
>TRBJ2-5|NA|few|TRBV4-2
CASSQSTGVGETQYF
TGTGCCAGCAGCCAGTCCACGGGAGTCGGGGAGACCCAGTACTTC
>TRBJ2-7|TRBD2|NA|TRBV6-9
CASSPGLAGIYEQYF
TGTGCCAGCAGCCCGGGACTAGCGGGGATTTACGAGCAGTACTTC
>TRBJ2-3|NA|NA|TRBV4-3
CASSQYAGPTDTQYF
TGCGCCAGCAGCCAATACGCGGGACCCACAGATACGCAGTATTTT
>TRBJ2-7|NA|once|TRBV6-5
CASSYSSDPTYEQYF
TGTGCCAGCAGTTACTCCTCGGACCCTACCTACGAGCAGTACTTC
>TRBJ2-1|NA|few|TRBV14
CASSPLERAWNEQFF
TGTGCCAGCAGCCCCCTCGAGCGGGCGTGGAATGAGCAGTTCTTC
>TRBJ1-1|TRBD1|NA|TRBV5-1
CASSSPPGQGVTEAFF
TGCGCCAGCAGCAGCCCCCCGGGACAGGGGGTCACTGAAGCTTTCTTT
>TRBJ2-7|TRBD2|once|TRBV25-1
CASSPRLATYEQYF
TGTGCCAGCAGTCCCCGACTAGCCACCTACGAGCAGTACTTC
>TRBJ2-1|TRBD2|NA|TRBV6-5
CASSYQSGGVYNEQFF
TGTGCCAGCAGTTACCAGAGCGGGGGGGTTTACAATGAGCAGTTCTTC
>TRBJ2-3|NA|NA|TRBV30
CALDPYGTDTQYF
TGTGCCTTGGACCCCTATGGGACAGATACGCAGTATTTT
>TRBJ2-2|TRBD1|NA|TRBV4-1
CASSQERTGAGELFF
TGCGCCAGCAGCCAAGAACGGACAGGAGCCGGGGAGCTGTTTTTT
>TRBJ2-7|TRBD2|NA|TRBV9
CASSPSGRAGPYEQYF
TGTGCCAGCAGCCCTAGCGGGAGGGCCGGGCCCTACGAGCAGTACTTC
>TRBJ2-7|NA|NA|TRBV7-9
CASSLPVVVGEQYF
TGTGCCAGCAGTCTACCAGTCGTGGTGGGGGAGCAGTACTTC